The next 10 T cell receptor beta chains were all read from a single sample in a study of T-cell memory formation after mild COVID-19. TCRdb independently ran MiXCR on the 5' RACE reads; one entry per CDR3 protein. The table lists under 150,000 distinct CDR3 sequences, approximately 15% of them singletons. The sample comprised PBMCs or a T cell subset sorted from them (not recorded which). The receptors here all came from an adult woman who had mild COVID-19 (a few samples of this study predate the infection). Cell type and time point are not known.

This clonotype appeared a few times. The chain combines TRBV29-1 with TRBJ1-1; D is ambiguous. The CDR3 totals 13 residues. Germline values: CDR1 SQVTM, CDR2 ANQGSEA. Trimming shortened V by 4 bases and J by 0 bases, and 9 bases separated the two germline ends. In nucleotides, the CDR3 is TGCAGCGTTGTCGCAGATATGAACACTGAAGCTTTCTTT. The encoded protein is CSVVADMNTEAFF.

The chain recombines TRBV20-1 with TRBJ1-2, with 9 bases fitting TRBD1. Trimming cost V 3 bases and J 6 bases; bases outside gene matches: 14. Germline-derived CDR1 and CDR2 are DFQATT and SNEGSKA (reference sequence). The length of the CDR3 is 16 residues. The CDR3 region is CSASRVGTGPKNGYTF. The CDR3 nucleotides read TGCAGTGCTAGTCGTGTGGGGACAGGGCCCAAAAATGGCTACACCTTC.

This clonotype was seen more than once but under ten times. The chain combines TRBV21-1 with TRBJ2-1; whether TRBD2, the table's D call, matches the DNA was not checked. TRBV21-1 corresponds to a pseudogene. The length of the CDR3 is 17 residues. The CDR3 coding sequence is TGTGCCAGCAGCAAGGTCCGGCTAGCGGGGGGGCATGAGGAGCAGTTCTTC. This codes for CASSKVRLAGGHEEQFF.

This clonotype has just a few counts. The chain employs TRBV11-2 and TRBJ2-1; TRBD1 matches at 8 bases. The CDR3 length is 14 residues. Germline V gene lookup returns CDR1 SGHAT and CDR2 FQNNGV. The V and J ends lost 0 bases and 6 bases, in that order; junction bases with no gene match: 1. Written as DNA, the CDR3 is TGTGCCAGCAGCTTAGATACAGGGGGCAATGAGCAGTTCTTC. Protein product: CASSLDTGGNEQFF. Filled out from reference TRBV11-2 and TRBJ2-1, the complete variable domain reads EAGVAQSPRYKIIEKRQSVAFWCNPISGHATLYWYQQILGQGPKLLIQFQNNGVVDDSQLPKDRFSAERLKGVDSTLKIQPAKLEDSAVYLCASSLDTGGNEQFFGPGTRLTVL.

This clonotype was counted between two and nine times. The rearrangement uses TRBV2 and TRBJ2-3; 8 nucleotides line up with TRBD2. Unmatched junction bases numbered 5, after V lost 2 bases and J lost 1 base. CDR1 is SNHLY and CDR2 is FYNNEI in the germline V gene. CDR3 length: 16 amino acids. The CDR3 spells CASSELGSGGTDTQYF. The CDR3, as DNA: TGTGCCAGCAGTGAATTAGGTAGCGGGGGCACAGATACGCAGTATTTT.

This clonotype was recorded a few times. The rearrangement uses TRBV5-4 and TRBJ2-2; perhaps TRBD2 as D (6 bases). V dropped 2 bases and J dropped 8 bases, with 10 bases sitting between them. This CDR3 contains 13 residues. Germline lookup yields CDR1 SGHNT and CDR2 YYREEE (reference sequence). CDR3 loop: CASSFRLVGELFF. In nucleotides, the CDR3 is TGTGCCAGCAGCTTCAGACTAGTGGGGGAGCTGTTTTTT.

Comments on this clonotype: A junction boundary mismatches the germline segment, possibly from a read error. The chain uses TRBV5-1 and TRBJ1-1, with 8 bases aligning to TRBD1. From germline, CDR1 is SGHRS and CDR2 YFSETQ. CDR3 length: 12 amino acids. The DNA for the CDR3 is TGCGCCAGCAGTCTTAACAGGGGGGAAGCTGTCTTT. Its translation: CASSLNRGEAVF.

The chain couples TRBV27 to TRBJ2-7; D call uncertain. V shed 6 bases and J shed 2 bases, with 8 bases lying between them. The CDR3 covers 12 residues. Germline V lookup: CDR1 MNHEY, CDR2 SMNVEV (reference sequence). The CDR3 here is CASSHRAYEQYF. CDR3 nucleotide sequence: TGTGCCAGCAGCCACCGGGCCTACGAGCAGTACTTC.

The chain combines TRBV30 with TRBJ2-3, with 10 bases that match TRBD2. Germline-derived CDR1 and CDR2 are GTSNPN and SVGIG (reference sequence). J was trimmed by 8 bases and V by 8 bases; bases with no gene match: 13. The CDR3 is 14 amino acids. The CDR3 sequence is CALSYSGRLATQYF. DNA of the CDR3: TGTGCCCTCTCCTATAGCGGGAGGTTGGCTACGCAGTATTTT.

V is TRBV7-3 and J is TRBJ2-7, with D perhaps being TRBD1 or TRBD2 (5 bases each). CDR1 is SGHTA and CDR2 is FQGTGA in the germline V gene. This CDR3 is 14 amino acids long. V was trimmed by 1 base and J by 2 bases, leaving 9 bases between them. The CDR3 here is CASSLSPGPYEQYF. The CDR3, as DNA: TGTGCCAGCAGCTTAAGCCCGGGACCCTACGAGCAGTACTTC.